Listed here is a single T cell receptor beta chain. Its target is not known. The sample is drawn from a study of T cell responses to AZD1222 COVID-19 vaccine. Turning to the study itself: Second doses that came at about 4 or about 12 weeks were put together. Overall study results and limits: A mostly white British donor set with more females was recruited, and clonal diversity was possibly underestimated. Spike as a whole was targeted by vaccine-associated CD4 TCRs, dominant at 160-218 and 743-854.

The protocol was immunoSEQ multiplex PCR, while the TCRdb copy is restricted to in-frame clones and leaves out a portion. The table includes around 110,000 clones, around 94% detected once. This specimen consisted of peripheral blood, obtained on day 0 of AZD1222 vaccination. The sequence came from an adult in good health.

This CDR3 reads CAREDISGNTIYF. The CDR3 DNA reads as TGTGCTAGGGAAGACATCTCTGGAAACACCATATATTTT. This rearrangement joins TRBV12-5 to TRBJ1-3; the D is unclear. Trimming stripped 9 bases from V and 0 bases from J, with 9 bases between. Germline CDR1 and CDR2: LGHNT and FRNRAP. The CDR3 has 13 amino acids.